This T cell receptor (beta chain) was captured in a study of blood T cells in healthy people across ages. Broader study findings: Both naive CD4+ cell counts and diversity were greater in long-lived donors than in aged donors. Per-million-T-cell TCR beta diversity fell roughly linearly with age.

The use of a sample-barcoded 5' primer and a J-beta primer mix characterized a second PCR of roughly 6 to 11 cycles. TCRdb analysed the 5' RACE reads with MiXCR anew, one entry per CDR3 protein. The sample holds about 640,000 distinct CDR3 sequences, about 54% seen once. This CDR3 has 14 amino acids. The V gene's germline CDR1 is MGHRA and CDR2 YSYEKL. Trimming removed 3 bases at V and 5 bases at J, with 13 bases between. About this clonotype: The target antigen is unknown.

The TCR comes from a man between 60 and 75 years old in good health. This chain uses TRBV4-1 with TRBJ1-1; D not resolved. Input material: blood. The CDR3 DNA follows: TGCGCCAGCAGCCACGAGGGCCGAGGGACTGAAGCTTTCTTT. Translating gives CASSHEGRGTEAFF.